Described below is a single TCR beta chain sequence and its context. Profiling relied on immunoSEQ multiplex PCR, and the TCRdb table lists in-frame clones only, not all of them. The sample lists around 74,000 clones, approximately 90% occurring once. The CDR3 runs to 15 residues. From germline, CDR1 is SGHKS and CDR2 YYEKEE (reference sequence). V dropped 4 bases and J dropped 7 bases, with 17 bases sitting between them. This specimen belongs to a study of blood T cell repertoires in COVID-19. The overall study: PBMCs, B-cell-depleted T cells, or T cells were the source of the cDNA or gDNA that made up the material.

The sequence was obtained from a man aged 45-60 years with active COVID-19. Specimen: peripheral blood. The chain has TRBV5-5 and TRBJ1-4, with a weak D call TRBD1 (6 bases). The CDR3 sequence is CASSTPTGSGEKLFF. The CDR3 DNA reads TGTGCCAGCAGCACACCAACAGGGTCTGGTGAAAAACTGTTTTTT.